This is a list of T cell receptor beta chains from one sample in a study of identical twins. A single record per CDR3 protein comes from TCRdb applying MiXCR to the 5' RACE reads. Of roughly 490,000 distinct CDR3 sequences listed, around an eighth were seen once; the top ten hold around 0.98%. These data were also reused for a study on yellow fever vaccine responses in identical twins.

The sample consisted of CD4+ T cells sorted from blood. Receptors originate from a woman aged 18 to 35 in good health. Each CDR3 is given with its conserved first and last residue. D genes are given only for firm matches. Rows give clone size only sometimes, using once, few, many, or a class for an expanded clone.

.	TRBV11-1	many	TRBJ2-1	CASSLDSLRWSSYNEQFF	TGTGCCAGCAGCTTAGACTCTCTTCGATGGAGCTCCTACAATGAGCAGTTCTTC
.	TRBV15	.	TRBJ2-1	CATSRDRMVRTFIEQFF	TGTGCCACCAGCAGAGATAGGATGGTTCGAACTTTCATTGAGCAGTTCTTC
.	TRBV24-1	.	TRBJ1-5	CATSEAGEGQPQHF	TGTGCCACCAGTGAGGCAGGGGAGGGTCAGCCCCAGCATTTT
.	TRBV28	few	TRBJ2-7	CASSSPSWSREQYF	TGTGCCAGCAGTTCCCCCTCGTGGAGTCGGGAGCAGTACTTC
.	TRBV28	.	TRBJ2-1	CASSGPGPTYNEQFF	TGTGCCAGCAGCGGGCCGGGGCCAACCTACAATGAGCAGTTCTTC
TRBD2	TRBV7-6	many	TRBJ2-5	CASSPLAGGKETQYF	TGTGCCAGCAGTCCTCTAGCGGGAGGAAAGGAGACCCAGTACTTC
.	TRBV7-9	many	TRBJ2-1	CASSLGAVGRNEQFF	TGTGCCAGCAGCTTAGGGGCCGTTGGCCGGAATGAGCAGTTCTTC
.	TRBV5-1	.	TRBJ1-4	CASSLGQTSNEKLFF	TGCGCCAGCAGCTTGGGTCAGACGTCGAATGAAAAACTGTTTTTT
.	TRBV27	few	TRBJ2-7	CASSLLVGTVYEQYF	TGTGCCAGCAGTTTATTGGTAGGAACGGTCTACGAGCAGTACTTC
TRBD2	TRBV4-2	.	TRBJ2-7	CASSQESLAGGEQYF	TGTGCCAGCAGCCAAGAGTCCCTAGCGGGTGGCGAGCAGTACTTC
.	TRBV11-2	few	TRBJ2-2	CASSFFKGISTGELFF	TGTGCCAGCAGCTTTTTTAAGGGTATAAGCACCGGGGAGCTGTTTTTT
TRBD1	TRBV7-2	.	TRBJ2-1	CASNSNRGSYNEQFF	TGTGCCAGCAATTCGAACAGGGGGTCCTACAATGAGCAGTTCTTC
.	TRBV20-1	few	TRBJ2-7	CSAVGQSYEQYF	TGCAGTGCGGTGGGACAATCCTACGAGCAGTACTTC
.	TRBV28	few	TRBJ2-7	CASGSPGAGAYEQYF	TGTGCCAGCGGGTCCCCGGGGGCAGGGGCCTACGAGCAGTACTTC
.	TRBV7-6	few	TRBJ2-7	CASSPDLLAEQYF	TGTGCCAGCAGCCCCGACCTACTCGCCGAGCAGTACTTC
.	TRBV12-3/TRBV12-4	many	TRBJ2-3	CASSARPTDTQYF	TGTGCCAGCAGTGCCCGGCCCACAGATACGCAGTATTTT
TRBD2	TRBV29-1	.	TRBJ2-5	CSVDESGSERETQYF	TGCAGCGTTGATGAAAGCGGGAGTGAGAGAGAGACCCAGTACTTC
TRBD1	TRBV7-2	few	TRBJ2-7	CASSINRGPSYEQYF	TGTGCCAGCAGCATAAACAGGGGGCCCTCCTACGAGCAGTACTTC
TRBD1	TRBV29-1	few	TRBJ2-5	CSYLGTAQETQYF	TGCAGCTACCTAGGGACAGCTCAAGAGACCCAGTACTTC
TRBD1	TRBV19	.	TRBJ2-7	CASSDRGGTYEQYF	TGTGCCAGTAGCGACAGGGGGGGGACCTACGAGCAGTACTTC
TRBD1	TRBV20-1	.	TRBJ2-7	CSYQGDYEQYF	TGCAGTTACCAGGGGGACTACGAGCAGTACTTC
TRBD1	TRBV9	.	TRBJ2-1	CASSVGVRGLENEQFF	TGTGCCAGCAGCGTTGGTGTCAGGGGGCTTGAGAATGAGCAGTTCTTC
.	TRBV7-8	.	TRBJ2-7	CASSLEGGFPGRQQYF	TGTGCCAGCAGCTTAGAGGGGGGATTCCCCGGGAGGCAGCAGTACTTC
.	TRBV10-3	.	TRBJ2-1	CAISFGNAGSYNEQFF	TGTGCCATCAGTTTTGGGAATGCGGGGTCCTACAATGAGCAGTTCTTC
.	TRBV25-1	.	TRBJ2-5	CASSEGGETQYF	TGTGCCAGCAGTGAGGGGGGCGAGACCCAGTACTTC
TRBD1	TRBV7-2	.	TRBJ2-7	CASSFRTGAIYEQYF	TGTGCCAGCAGCTTCCGGACAGGGGCCATATACGAGCAGTACTTC
.	TRBV6-6	.	TRBJ2-3	CASRPFGDTQYF	TGTGCCAGCAGACCATTTGGGGATACGCAGTATTTT
.	TRBV2	.	TRBJ2-3	CASAASENTDTQYF	TGTGCCAGCGCGGCTAGCGAGAACACAGATACGCAGTATTTT
.	TRBV19	.	TRBJ2-2	CASNPGSGITGELFF	TGTGCCAGTAATCCCGGTTCCGGGATCACCGGGGAGCTGTTTTTT
.	TRBV24-1	few	TRBJ2-7	CATSGAGSGWQYF	TGTGCCACCAGTGGTGCAGGTTCAGGTTGGCAGTACTTC
.	TRBV11-2	few	TRBJ1-3	CASSLSGPNSGNTIYF	TGTGCCAGCAGCTTGTCGGGACCGAACTCTGGAAACACCATATATTTT
TRBD2	TRBV5-1	many	TRBJ2-2	CASSSQGLANTGELFF	TGCGCCAGCAGCTCCCAGGGACTAGCGAACACCGGGGAGCTGTTTTTT
TRBD2	TRBV12-3/TRBV12-4	few	TRBJ2-1	CASTSAGGGYNEQFF	TGTGCCAGCACCTCAGCGGGGGGGGGCTACAATGAGCAGTTCTTC
TRBD1	TRBV20-1	.	TRBJ2-7	CSASDGQGFRSEQYF	TGCAGTGCTAGTGACGGACAGGGGTTTCGGAGCGAGCAGTACTTC
TRBD1	TRBV5-1	.	TRBJ2-7	CASSLGPPGQGPYEQYF	TGCGCCAGCAGCTTGGGCCCACCGGGACAGGGACCTTACGAGCAGTACTTC
TRBD2	TRBV3-1	.	TRBJ2-3	CASSPTPGGAGGTDTQYF	TGTGCCAGCAGCCCCACCCCGGGGGGGGCGGGGGGCACAGATACGCAGTATTTT
TRBD2	TRBV9	few	TRBJ2-1	CASNIAGALDEQFF	TGTGCCAGCAACATAGCGGGGGCCCTGGATGAGCAGTTCTTC
TRBD2	TRBV11-2	.	TRBJ2-3	CASSMISWAGVLTDTQYF	TGTGCCAGCAGCATGATCAGTTGGGCGGGAGTGCTCACAGATACGCAGTATTTT
.	TRBV21-1	.	TRBJ1-5	CASKEKPPSNQPQHF	TGTGCCAGCAAAGAGAAGCCCCCCAGCAATCAGCCCCAGCATTTT
.	TRBV28	.	TRBJ2-5	CATNSRGIGQETQYF	TGTGCCACCAATTCGCGGGGAATCGGTCAAGAGACCCAGTACTTC
TRBD1	TRBV11-1	few	TRBJ1-2	CASSSPAGTDGYTF	TGTGCCAGCAGCTCTCCAGCTGGGACAGACGGCTACACCTTC
TRBD1	TRBV5-1	few	TRBJ1-5	CASSFRTGEQPQHF	TGCGCCAGCAGCTTTCGGACAGGGGAACAGCCCCAGCATTTT
.	TRBV5-1	few	TRBJ2-7	CASSSDRQTAKQYF	TGCGCCAGCAGCTCGGATCGACAGACTGCGAAGCAGTACTTC
.	TRBV15	many	TRBJ2-2	CATSRDQGMEGRLFF	TGTGCCACCAGCAGAGATCAGGGGATGGAGGGTAGGCTGTTTTTT
TRBD2	TRBV7-9	few	TRBJ2-1	CASSGPGLAGGGEQFF	TGTGCCAGCAGCGGACCGGGACTAGCGGGAGGTGGTGAGCAGTTCTTC
.	TRBV12-3/TRBV12-4	many	TRBJ2-3	CASSLESRGGTDTQYF	TGTGCCAGCAGTTTAGAGTCCCGTGGCGGGACAGATACGCAGTATTTT